The rows below give T cell receptor beta chains drawn from one sample of a study of blood T cells in healthy people across ages. TCRdb re-analysed the 5' RACE reads in MiXCR, keeping a single row per CDR3 protein. The sample shows 800,000 to 900,000 distinct CDR3 sequences, approximately 67% of them seen only once. The sequenced sample consisted of blood. The source is a man aged 25-45 years in good health. Each CDR3 is given with its conserved first and last residue. The D gene is left open where the match is weak. Not all rows give a size; the values are once, few, many and, for expanded clones, a class.

>TRBV5-1|TRBD1|-|TRBJ1-4
CASSQNPQGPNEKLFF
TGCGCCAGCAGCCAAAACCCACAGGGGCCTAATGAAAAACTGTTTTTT
>TRBV7-2|-|few|TRBJ2-3
CASSFPVGGVNTDTQYF
TGTGCCAGCAGTTTTCCTGTGGGGGGAGTCAACACAGATACGCAGTATTTT
>TRBV7-2|TRBD1|-|TRBJ2-1
CASSLAVRTGDSEQFF
TGTGCCAGCAGCTTAGCGGTACGGACAGGGGATAGTGAGCAGTTCTTC
>TRBV12-3/TRBV12-4|TRBD1|once|TRBJ2-3
CASSLVARGLADTQYF
TGTGCCAGCAGTTTAGTAGCGAGGGGGCTGGCAGATACGCAGTATTTT
>TRBV12-3/TRBV12-4|TRBD1|few|TRBJ2-5
CASRLGQVGETQYF
TGTGCCAGCAGACTTGGACAGGTCGGAGAGACCCAGTACTTC
>TRBV4-3|TRBD2|-|TRBJ2-4
CASSQDLGLERNIQYF
TGCGCCAGCAGCCAAGATCTGGGACTAGAGAGAAACATTCAGTACTTC
>TRBV18|TRBD1|-|TRBJ2-2
CASSSQGTGELFF
TGTGCCAGCTCATCACAGGGGACCGGGGAGCTGTTTTTT
>TRBV27|TRBD1|once|TRBJ2-5
CASSPNRGTQETQYF
TGTGCCAGCAGTCCAAACAGGGGTACCCAAGAGACCCAGTACTTC
>TRBV7-9|TRBD1|-|TRBJ2-7
CASRPWTGSSYEQYF
TGTGCCAGCAGACCCTGGACAGGGAGCTCCTACGAGCAGTACTTC
>TRBV7-2|TRBD1|few|TRBJ2-7
CASSEGQGISYEQYF
TGTGCCAGCAGCGAGGGACAGGGGATCTCCTACGAGCAGTACTTC